This T cell receptor (beta chain) was sequenced during a study of cytomegalovirus exposure and HLA in healthy donors. It was with 60 Vbeta and 13 Jbeta primers that the PCR ran. The data were produced by immunoSEQ multiplex PCR, yet TCRdb's version contains in-frame clones alone and is incomplete. This sample has fewer than 130,000 clones, with 79% found just once. Looked up from germline, CDR1 is LGHNA and CDR2 is YSLEER. The CDR3 covers 14 residues. Losses at the gene ends were 7 bases for V and 5 bases for J; bases not matched to a gene: 8. Nominally healthy donors provided the samples, though records likely missed some immune exposures.

The rearrangement joins TRBV4-3 to TRBJ2-3; 8 positions agree with TRBD2. Sequenced input: PBMCs. This TCR was sampled from a man aged 25-40 years in good health and CMV-seropositive. In DNA form, the CDR3 reads TGCGCCAGCACCTTCAATCGGGGGGGAGATACGCAGTATTTT. Amino acids: CASTFNRGGDTQYF.